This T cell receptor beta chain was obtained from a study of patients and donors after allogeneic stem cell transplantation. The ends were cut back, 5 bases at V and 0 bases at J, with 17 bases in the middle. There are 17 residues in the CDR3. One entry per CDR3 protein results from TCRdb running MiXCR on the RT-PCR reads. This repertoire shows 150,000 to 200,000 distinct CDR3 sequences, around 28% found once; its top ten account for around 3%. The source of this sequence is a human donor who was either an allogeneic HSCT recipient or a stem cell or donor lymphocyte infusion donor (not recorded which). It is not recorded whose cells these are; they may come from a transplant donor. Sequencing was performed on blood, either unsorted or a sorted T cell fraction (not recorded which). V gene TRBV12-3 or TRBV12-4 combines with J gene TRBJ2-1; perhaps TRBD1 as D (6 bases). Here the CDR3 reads CASSISDGTHSYNEQFF. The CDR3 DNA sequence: TGTGCCAGCAGTATAAGTGATGGGACACACTCCTACAATGAGCAGTTCTTC.